This TCR beta chain was obtained from a study of blood T cell repertoires in COVID-19 (dated by TCRdb to 2019 to 2021). A note on the overall study: The collaborator samples originated in the United States, Italy and Spain and spanned the acute and convalescent phases of COVID-19. The material from the prospective study consisted of cDNA or gDNA derived from T cells, B-cell-depleted T cells, or PBMCs. Samples came from the ongoing ImmuneRACE study (first 160 participants) plus 1,254 subjects from 6 global collaborators. Subjects who had been exposed to COVID-19, were actively infected with it, or had recovered from it provided the deeply sampled blood TCRbeta repertoires that made up the dataset. The repertoires were made available in a free public database intended to serve as a resource for research on the immune response to SARS-CoV-2. Where HLA class I and class II types were available, the types were taken from metadata supplied by the sample provider, not from assay-based typing. A de-identified subject ID, COVID-19 status, age in years and sex were almost always included in the sample metadata.

A second Seattle source provided samples from volunteer blood donors who had recovered from COVID-19. The collaborating institutions used their own protocols to collect whole blood in K2EDTA tubes. For TCRbeta analysis, collaborators shipped samples as frozen whole blood, isolated PBMCs, or DNA extracted from either of those sample types. The immunoSEQ Assay, a bias-controlled multiplex PCR, was used to amplify TCRbeta CDR3 regions from genomic DNA. The paper's data handling went like this. Nucleated cell counts per sample were estimated from amplification of reference gene primers within the assay. Sequence reads were collapsed and filtered to measure the absolute abundance of every unique TCRbeta CDR3 rearrangement. For each sample, productive Simpson clonality was calculated as the square root of Simpson's diversity index across productive rearrangements. TCRdb obtained this table from immuneACCESS and retained in-frame rearrangements with V and J assigned. These tables miss some clones; where compared with another copy, unresolved V genes account for less than half of the shortfall, and the remainder is unexplained. The DNA gave D and trimming, while V, J and clone size come from that table. In this sample the table shows 220,000 or so clones, around 81% of which occur a single time. 3% to 3.5% of the sample lies in the top ten.

Note on this clone: Its cognate antigen has yet to be identified. No quality values exist for individual bases; no much larger clone is one base distant.

The CDR3 goes from the cysteine to the phenylalanine over 14 residues. Of the read, only the CDR3 DNA is kept; its 42 bases are in frame from base 1. The germline V gene encodes CDR1 MDHEN and CDR2 SYDVKM. V lost 11 bases and J lost 5 bases; the stretch between them is 18 bases long. What the work shows at the level of the full study, not this receptor alone: The amount of clinical and demographic metadata varied by source and participant and was provided uncurated.

This chain is built from TRBV28 and TRBJ2-2, and possibly TRBD1, on 5 matching bases. The sample consisted of peripheral blood. This TCR was sampled from a woman between 25 and 40 years old who had recovered from COVID-19. The sequence in DNA is TGTGCCGCACACACAGGAGAACAAACCGGGGAGCTGTTTTTT. Translated, this gives CAAHTGEQTGELFF. The CDR3 plus the reference TRBV28 and TRBJ2-2 genes for the other parts give the full variable domain: DVKVTQSSRYLVKRTGEKVFLECVQDMDHENMFWYRQDPGLGLRLIYFSYDVKMKEKGDIPEGYSVSREKKERFSLILESASTNQTSMYLCAAHTGEQTGELFFGEGSRLTVL.